The rows below give T cell receptor beta chains drawn from one sample of a study of CD4+ T cells in melanoma. Clones were sequenced by immunoSEQ multiplex PCR, and TCRdb holds only the in-frame ones, with some missing. Among 120,000 to 150,000 clones, about 93% were seen once, and the ten largest hold about 1.6%. The receptors were gathered from a human donor with melanoma. CDR3s include the opening cysteine and the closing phenylalanine or tryptophan. A D gene is named only where the DNA matches it firmly. For some rows the clone size is stated as once, few or many, or as a class when expanded; others skip it.

cdr3_nt cdr3_aa j_call cdr3_length d_call clone_size v_call
TGTGCCAGCAGCCGGACTAGCGGGGGAGTGGGCACAGATACGCAGTATTTT CASSRTSGGVGTDTQYF TRBJ2-3 17 TRBD2 . TRBV7-3
TGTGCCAGCATGACTAGCGGGGCCTTTGAGCAGTTCTTC CASMTSGAFEQFF TRBJ2-1 13 TRBD2 . TRBV6-5
TGTGCCAGCAGTGACGAGAGACTCTCGACCGGGGAGCTGTTTTTT CASSDERLSTGELFF TRBJ2-2 15 . . TRBV6-1
TGTGCCAGCAGTGCACTCGGTAAGGCTTTCTTT CASSALGKAFF TRBJ1-1 11 . . TRBV6-5
TGTGCCAGTAGTATTCCGCAAACTTCACCCCTCCACTTT CASSIPQTSPLHF TRBJ1-6 13 . . TRBV19
TGCGCCAGCAGCTTAACGACAGATAATTCACCCCTCCACTTT CASSLTTDNSPLHF TRBJ1-6 14 . . TRBV5-1
TGTGCCACAGGCCGGATCGGGTCCAAAAACATTCAGTACTTC CATGRIGSKNIQYF TRBJ2-4 14 . . TRBV6-5
TGTGCCAGCAGCTTAGTTCGAACCAATGAGCAGTTCTTC CASSLVRTNEQFF TRBJ2-1 13 . . TRBV11-2
TGTGCCAGCAGAGACTTGGGGGGCCCTCAAGAGACCCAGTACTTC CASRDLGGPQETQYF TRBJ2-5 15 . . TRBV6-6
TGTGCCAGCAGCCAAGTCACAGGCGGCTATGGCTACACCTTC CASSQVTGGYGYTF TRBJ1-2 14 . . TRBV14
TGTGCCAGCAGTGAAGGTTACTATGGCTACACCTTC CASSEGYYGYTF TRBJ1-2 12 . . TRBV2
TGTGCCAGCAGCGTAGATCCGGACAGTCGCTATGGCTACACCTTC CASSVDPDSRYGYTF TRBJ1-2 15 . . TRBV9
TGTGCCAGCTCAACGAACACTGAAGCTTTCTTT CASSTNTEAFF TRBJ1-1 11 . . TRBV18
TGCGCCAGCAGCTTGGCTCAGTTTAGCACAGATACGCAGTATTTT CASSLAQFSTDTQYF TRBJ2-3 15 . . TRBV5-1
TGCGCCAGCAGTGGGAAGCCCTGGGACAGCTCCTACGAGCAGTACTTC CASSGKPWDSSYEQYF TRBJ2-7 16 TRBD1 . TRBV10-2
TGTGCCAGTAGTATCCCCGGGACAGGGTCTAAGGGCTACACCTTC CASSIPGTGSKGYTF TRBJ1-2 15 TRBD1 . TRBV19
TGTGCTAGTGCGTTTTCTTGGAACACTGAAGCTTTCTTT CASAFSWNTEAFF TRBJ1-1 13 . few TRBV12-5
TGTGCCAGCAGCAAGGGGAATAATCAGCCCCAGCATTTT CASSKGNNQPQHF TRBJ1-5 13 . . TRBV6-5
TGTGCCAGCAGTGGACAGGGGGGATTCTACGAGCAGTACTTC CASSGQGGFYEQYF TRBJ2-7 14 TRBD1 once TRBV27
TGTGCCAGTAACGGACAGAACACCGGGGAGCTGTTTTTT CASNGQNTGELFF TRBJ2-2 13 . . TRBV19
TGTGCCAGCAGCCAAACAGGGAGCTCCTACGAGCAGTACTTC CASSQTGSSYEQYF TRBJ2-7 14 . once TRBV7-9
TGTGCCAGCAGCCAGCTCTCGGGACAGGGTTATTCACCCCTCCACTTT CASSQLSGQGYSPLHF TRBJ1-6 16 TRBD1 once TRBV5-6
TGTGCCAGCAGCAGGGGGAGTGGTTCCTATAATTCACCCCTCCACTTT CASSRGSGSYNSPLHF TRBJ1-6 16 . . TRBV5-8
TGTGCCATCAGTGCGGTTAGCGCATCAGATACGCAGTATTTT CAISAVSASDTQYF TRBJ2-3 14 . . TRBV10-3
TGTGCCAGCAGCCCAGGGGGCTCAAACTATGGCTACACCTTC CASSPGGSNYGYTF TRBJ1-2 14 TRBD1 . TRBV7-3
TGTGCCAGCAGCGTAGCCCATCTCCCGGGTACCCGACAGGGAGTGTACGGCTACACCTTC CASSVAHLPGTRQGVYGYTF TRBJ1-2 20 TRBD1 . TRBV9
TGTGCCAGCAGCTTAAACCCCGACAAGTACCATGAAAAACTGTTTTTT CASSLNPDKYHEKLFF TRBJ1-4 16 . . TRBV7-6
TGTGCCAGCAGCGTCTCAGGGGACACCCCTGAAGCTTTCTTT CASSVSGDTPEAFF TRBJ1-1 14 . . TRBV9
TGTGCCAGCAGCCAAGACTTCAGCGGGGGTCTCTCCTACAATGAGCAGTTCTTC CASSQDFSGGLSYNEQFF TRBJ2-1 18 TRBD2 . TRBV4-2
TGTGCCAGCAGCTTGGCGGGGCAGACTACTGAAGCTTTCTTT CASSLAGQTTEAFF TRBJ1-1 14 . . TRBV11-2
TGTGCCAGCAGCGCCTCAGGGGAACGGGATACGCAGTATTTT CASSASGERDTQYF TRBJ2-3 14 . . TRBV9
TGTGCCAGCTCAGAACCGGGACAGGGTTCCTACGAGCAGTACTTC CASSEPGQGSYEQYF TRBJ2-7 15 TRBD1 . TRBV18
TGTGCCAGCAGCTTAGCGTCAGGGGAGCAGTACTTC CASSLASGEQYF TRBJ2-7 12 . . TRBV11-2
TGTGCCAGTAGGCGTCAGGTCCTCCGAAATGAAAAACTGTTTTTT CASRRQVLRNEKLFF TRBJ1-4 15 . . TRBV19
TGCGCCAGCAGCCAGGGGTTCGCGAGGAACACTGAAGCTTTCTTT CASSQGFARNTEAFF TRBJ1-1 15 . . TRBV4-1
TGTGCCAGCAGCTTAGTTTGGGGTCAGCCCCAGCATTTT CASSLVWGQPQHF TRBJ1-5 13 . . TRBV7-2
TGTGCCAGCAGCGCCCCGCCGACAGGGTCCTTTTCTGGGGCTGGAAACACCATATATTTT CASSAPPTGSFSGAGNTIYF TRBJ1-3 20 TRBD1 . TRBV28
TGTGCCAGCAGCTTAGCGGGGGGGCCCAATGAGCAGTTCTTC CASSLAGGPNEQFF TRBJ2-1 14 TRBD2 . TRBV7-3
TGTGCCAGCGCTGGGAGGGGGCGCATCTATGGCTACACCTTC CASAGRGRIYGYTF TRBJ1-2 14 TRBD1 . TRBV6-5
TGTGCCAGCAGCATCCAGGGATACTATGGCTACACCTTC CASSIQGYYGYTF TRBJ1-2 13 . . TRBV11-1
TGCGCCAGCAGCTTGGACAGGGGAGGGAACACTGAAGCTTTCTTT CASSLDRGGNTEAFF TRBJ1-1 15 TRBD1 once TRBV5-1
TGTGCCAGCAGTTACTCCGTTTACGAGCAGTACTTC CASSYSVYEQYF TRBJ2-7 12 . . TRBV6-6